Below, 6 T cell receptor delta chains from the same sample are listed, as sequenced in a study of Vδ1+ human thymocytes. Sequences come from RNA converted to cDNA by reverse transcription. Multiplex PCR used pooled V-gene forward primers and a constant-region reverse primer to amplify CDR3s. TCRdb re-called clones from the multiplex PCR reads using CATT. The table lists about 55,000 delta-chain clones, around 15% of them singletons, with 0.5% in the top ten. Study-level findings and limits: In the thymus, TRG and TRD repertoires looked highly polyclonal with Gaussian CDR3 lengths.

These TCRs' antigens remain unknown. Sequencing was carried out using Vdelta1+ gamma-delta thymocytes from the thymus. The subset here: FACS-sorted CD3+ TCRalphabeta- TCRVdelta1+ TCRVdelta2- thymocytes. The receptors shown here come from a boy under two years old who had congenital heart surgery.

The rearrangement joins TRDV1 to TRDJ1; tentatively, D is TRDD2 or TRDD3 (9 bases each). V was trimmed by 5 bases and J by 10 bases, leaving 32 bases between them. Germline V CDR1 and CDR2: TSWWSYY, QGS. The CDR3 covers 18 residues. Here the CDR3 DNA reads TGTGCTCTTGGGCCTGGCCTTCCTACGGGGATACGCCCTAGAGGACTCATCTTT. The encoded protein is CALGPGLPTGIRPRGLIF.

This clone was counted only a few times. The rearrangement uses TRDV1 and TRDJ1; D is perhaps TRDD2 or TRDD3 (5 bases each). This CDR3 is 22 amino acids long. CDR1 TSWWSYY and CDR2 QGS come from the germline V gene. Trimming pared 0 bases from V and 0 bases from J, leaving 29 bases between. CDR3 bases: TGTGCTCTTGGGGAACTCTTCCAGTACCCCGGGGGCCAAATTTGGGACACCGATAAACTCATCTTT. This translates into CALGELFQYPGGQIWDTDKLIF.

This clone came up a few times. The chain joins TRDV1 to TRDJ1; 10 bases match TRDD3. The CDR3 contains 19 residues. Unmatched junction bases numbered 15, after V lost 1 base and J lost 4 bases. Germline V lookup: CDR1 TSWWSYY, CDR2 QGS. In DNA form, the CDR3 reads TGTGCTCTTGGGGAACGGTTCGACTGGGGGATTGGCAGCTTCGATAAACTCATCTTT. It translates to CALGERFDWGIGSFDKLIF.

The J gene is TRDJ1, the V gene TRDV1; D tentatively reads TRDD2 or TRDD3 (5 bases each). The CDR3 totals 19 residues. Trimming removed 1 base at V and 9 bases at J, with 30 bases between. Germline V gives CDR1 TSWWSYY, CDR2 QGS. The CDR3 region is CALGEQRVGLRLYGGELIF. CDR3 in DNA: TGTGCTCTTGGGGAACAGAGGGTTGGCCTACGGTTATACGGCGGAGAACTCATCTTT.

This clone was picked up a small number of times. The same CDR3 is also encoded by other DNA sequences in this sample. This chain connects TRDV2 to TRDJ1, with 10 bases fitting TRDD3. Germline CDR1 reads GEAIGNYY; CDR2 reads EKD. The V segment lost 5 bases and the J segment 9 bases; nucleotides outside the gene matches: 29. The CDR3 loop spans 20 amino acids. CDR3 bases: TGTGCCTGTGTCCCATGGCCTTCCTATAATAGCCTGGGGGATATGGAGGAACTCATCTTT. Its translation is CACVPWPSYNSLGDMEELIF.

The rearrangement uses TRDV2 and TRDJ1; possible D gene TRDD3, 6 bases. CDR1 and CDR2 (germline): GEAIGNYY, EKD. The CDR3 loop spans 11 amino acids. The germline V and J ends were trimmed by 4 bases and 11 bases, with 13 bases remaining between them. CDR3 residues: CACEGGYLLIF. As DNA, the CDR3 is TGTGCCTGTGAAGGAGGATACCTTCTCATCTTT.